This T cell receptor (beta chain) was sequenced for a study of cytomegalovirus exposure and HLA in healthy donors (dated by TCRdb to about 2017). Study-wide context: According to an earlier analysis of several hundred of the donors, about 179 million T cells yielded roughly 100 million unique TCR beta sequences and around 280 Gb of sequence data. The number of donors typed differed by locus, with about 629-640 for A, B, C, DRB1 and DQB1, roughly 520 for DQA1, over 600 for DPA1, and 472 for DPB1. A later genetic analysis used genome-wide SNP genotypes for about three fifths of the 666 donors, treating that subset as a discovery cohort. Among the roughly 400 genotyped donors, about 85% belonged to the genetic ancestry cluster associated with self-reported Caucasian donors. Four to six DR-DQ haplotypes were handled as single units for association and clustering, since linkage in the cohort was strong. The T cell repertoires of some 670 subjects were profiled by immunosequencing and related to cytomegalovirus serostatus. To decide whether each TCR beta V gene segment behaved as functional or pseudogenic, an earlier analysis of over 500 of the donors relied on high-throughput TCR beta sequencing. An early release covering about 600 HLA-typed donors comprised 250 to 350 gigabases of sequencing data and about 90 million unique TCR sequences. A later analysis re-examined previously published TCR beta repertoires from several hundred donors and added high-resolution HLA genotyping to investigate patterns of TCR occurrence. Alongside the repertoire data, information on donor age, sex, ethnicity and CMV serostatus was compiled. To predict cytomegalovirus infection status, the study combined high-throughput TCR immunosequencing, statistical association of individual TCRs with disease status, and machine learning. Among 398 genotyped donors of the cohort, an average of around 240,000 unique TCR beta nucleotide sequences were sequenced per donor, around 18% of them non-productive. Rather than using new phenotypic data, the later analysis identified candidate immune exposures from TCR beta sequences and from how often those sequences occurred across donors. Class I and class II HLA loci were covered by the typing at four-digit resolution. The study aimed to test whether signatures of past pathogen exposure could be identified by cataloging public T cell receptors. Every discovery cohort repertoire had been produced on one sequencing platform. A separate validation cohort of roughly 120 different subjects was used in addition to the roughly 620-subject first cohort.

This clone was recorded a few times. This receptor's antigen is unknown. Qualities for individual bases were not recorded, and no much larger clone is one base off. The cohort was made up of hundreds of healthy bone marrow donors. At the time of sampling, all cohort members were nominally healthy, though unrecorded immune exposures were likely present. Of the 670 or so cohort members, some 270 had positive CMV serostatus and 350 to 450 had negative CMV serostatus, and CMV serostatus was not recorded for the donor. A peripheral blood sample was provided by each donor, and peripheral blood mononuclear cells were used for TCR beta sequencing. The Qiagen DNeasy Blood Extraction Kit was used to extract genomic DNA from the blood cell samples. What the authors observed across the whole study: Specific HLA alleles were associated with over 15,000 TCR beta sequences at a false discovery rate of 0.05 in a later analysis. Some IMGT-functional V segments, including TRBV6-2 and TRBV6-3, could not be told apart with the 87-base-pair reads, so those segments were excluded. When HLA alleles, especially DR and DQ, strongly co-occurred, attributing TCR associations to individual alleles was difficult. In a later analysis, the rate of TCR association differed among HLA loci, with DRB1 alleles having the most associated TCRs and HLA-C alleles having the fewest. A cluster of highly shared sequence variants was judged likely to represent a technical artifact of the sequencing pipeline. A further reported finding was that TCR beta sequences accurately predicted the HLA-A and HLA-B alleles for most subjects in the first cohort. The study gave a list of under 200 TCR beta chains associated with cytomegalovirus. In a later genetic analysis, fewer N-insertions in productive TCRs were reported among donors in an Asian-associated ancestry cluster than the approximately 670-donor mean. In an earlier analysis of 500 to 650 of the donors, most TCR beta V segments appeared in productive rearrangements about 90% or about 30% of the time, broadly matching IMGT annotations. An association between a missense DCLRE1C variant and V-gene and J-gene trimming of TCR beta chains was found in a later genetic analysis and replicated in an independent cohort. Because counts were too low, about 17 rarely observed V segments, including chromosome 9 orphons, were excluded from the earlier analysis of some 590 of the donors. For the cohort, immune exposure information was limited to CMV serostatus. A later analysis reported that several top co-occurrence clusters appeared linked to parvovirus B19, influenza, CMV and Epstein-Barr virus. The authors suggested that the approach could potentially be extended to other disease states and immunological phenotypes. Compared with equally common non-associated chains, HLA-associated TCR beta chains in a later analysis were more clonally expanded and had lower generation probabilities. HLA typing was unavailable for some donors at each locus, so association tests used only the typed subset. While some public TCRs were present in many individuals, most TCR sequences turned up only very rarely across donors. Correlated functional status among segregating V segments might be attributable to linkage disequilibrium, but an unknown experimental factor could not be ruled out. A few of the identified cytomegalovirus-associated TCR beta chains were confirmed in vitro to be specific for cytomegalovirus antigens. The cohort was sequenced for TCR beta chains only, and without alpha or paired-chain data the features that could be detected were limited. The classifier was reported to diagnose cytomegalovirus status with high specificity and sensitivity in both the original cohort and the validation cohort. Sequencing depth was assumed to be roughly uniform across donors in the presence/absence analyses, though that assumption may not hold. Most CMV-associated TCR beta chains appeared to be HLA-restricted in a later analysis, and the HLA associations seemed to be driven largely by CMV exposure.

Receptor amplification or capture employed the immunoSEQ multiplex PCR assay. For the multiplex PCR, a mixture combining 60 forward primers for TCR Vbeta segments and 13 reverse primers for TCR Jbeta segments was used. The CDR3 region of rearranged TCR beta genes was amplified from genomic DNA with a multiplex PCR assay. The Illumina HiSeq System was used to sequence the amplified TCR beta libraries as 87-base-pair reads. Concerning the study's data processing: A later analysis tallied 75 million to 85 million unique TCR beta chains across the approximately 670 repertoires, and some 10 million of those chains were shared by two or more donors. Raw reads were error-corrected and collapsed into unique sequences by a nearest-neighbor algorithm in which closely related sequences were merged to remove PCR and sequencing errors. V, D and J gene segments were assigned by aligning CDR3 sequences to IMGT reference sequences. For a sequence to be retained, a match of at least six nucleotides was required to both a V gene segment and a J gene segment. A rearrangement was called productive if the CDR3 had no stop codons and remained in frame with V and J, and every other rearrangement was called non-productive. Following IMGT convention, CDR3 was defined as the stretch from the second conserved V-encoded cysteine up to the conserved J-encoded phenylalanine. In an earlier analysis of just under 600 of the donors, sequences lacking an unambiguous match to a single V gene segment were excluded. An earlier analysis of some 610 of the donors called V segments functional above 56.7% productive rearrangements and segregating when the between-donor standard deviation exceeded 5%. A statistical classification framework was built to diagnose cytomegalovirus status from the catalog of TCR beta chain sequences. A later analysis assigned V and J genes by comparing TCR nucleotide sequences with IMGT/GENE-DB human TR gene sequences. The TCRdist pipeline was used in a later analysis to assign CDR3 sequences and most-parsimonious VDJ recombination scenarios. A later analysis defined each TCR beta chain by its CDR3 amino acid sequence plus V-gene family, and excluded reads lacking a unique V-gene family. A later analysis removed 500 to 600 highly shared, low-generation-probability nucleotide sequences to deal with suspected cross-contamination and a sequencing artifact. A later analysis calculated a clonal expansion index for each public chain from normalized within-repertoire ranks of inferred template counts. In a later analysis, generation probabilities were computed using a VDJ recombination model fitted to out-of-frame rearrangements, and the results were checked against IGoR. A later analysis scored TCR-TCR, TCR-HLA and TCR-CMV co-occurrence with hypergeometric tests, applying a repertoire-size bias correction to TCR pairs. In a later analysis, false discovery rates were estimated by permuting HLA or CMV assignments 20 times. In a later analysis, co-occurring TCRs were grouped using DBSCAN, and TCRdist sequence similarity was added for clustering within HLA-allele-positive subsets. For co-occurrence clustering, repertoires with fewer than 30,000 or more than 120,000 public chains were excluded, along with roughly 5 repertoires with anomalous nucleotide sharing. This immuneACCESS table, as held by TCRdb, lists in-frame sequences with V and J called but not all clones. Of the missing ones, under half trace to an unresolved V gene in checked studies; the others have no known cause. V and J calls and clone size are given by that table; D and trimming were obtained from the DNA. This sample lists 90,000 to 150,000 clones; over 75% were detected once. 3.5% to 4% of the sample is held by the ten biggest clonotypes.

The CDR3 contains 15 residues, cysteine and phenylalanine counted. Only CDR3 DNA remains: 45 bases, in frame from the first base. V is cut by 0 bases and J by 4 bases, and the space between the germline ends is 11 bases. CDR1 SGHTA and CDR2 FQGNSA were looked up in the germline V gene. The TCR originated in a human donor in good health. Sequenced material: PBMCs. The sequence is built from TRBV7-2 and TRBJ2-3, with the D gene not clear enough to name. CDR3 sequence: CASSLASVAPDTQYF. The DNA is as follows: TGTGCCAGCAGCTTAGCGTCGGTAGCCCCAGATACGCAGTATTTT.